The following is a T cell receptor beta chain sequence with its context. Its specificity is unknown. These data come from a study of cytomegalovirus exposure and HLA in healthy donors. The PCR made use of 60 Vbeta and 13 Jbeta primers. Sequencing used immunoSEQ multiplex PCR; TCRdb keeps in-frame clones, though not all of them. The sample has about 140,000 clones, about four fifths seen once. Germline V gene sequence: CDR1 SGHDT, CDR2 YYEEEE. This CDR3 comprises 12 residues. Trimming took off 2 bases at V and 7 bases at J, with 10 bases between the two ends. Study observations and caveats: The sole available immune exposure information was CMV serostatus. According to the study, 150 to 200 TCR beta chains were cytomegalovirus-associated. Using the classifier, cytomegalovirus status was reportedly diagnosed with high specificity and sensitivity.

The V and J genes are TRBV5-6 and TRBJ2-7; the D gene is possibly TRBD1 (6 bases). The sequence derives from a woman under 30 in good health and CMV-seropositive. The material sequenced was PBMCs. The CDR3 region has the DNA TGTGCCAGCAGCTTTGTCCAGGGGGAGCAGTACTTC. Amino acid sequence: CASSFVQGEQYF.